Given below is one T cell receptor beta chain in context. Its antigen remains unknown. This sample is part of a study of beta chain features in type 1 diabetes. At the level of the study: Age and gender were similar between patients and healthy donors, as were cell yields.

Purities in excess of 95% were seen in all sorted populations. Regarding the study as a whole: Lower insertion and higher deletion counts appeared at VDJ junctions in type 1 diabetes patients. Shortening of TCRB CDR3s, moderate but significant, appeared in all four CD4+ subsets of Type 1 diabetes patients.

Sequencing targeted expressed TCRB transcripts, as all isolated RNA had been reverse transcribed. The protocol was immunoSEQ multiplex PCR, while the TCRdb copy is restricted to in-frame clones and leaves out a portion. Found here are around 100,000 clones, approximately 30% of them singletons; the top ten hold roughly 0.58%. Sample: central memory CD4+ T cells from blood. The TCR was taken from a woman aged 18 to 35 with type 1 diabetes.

Here the CDR3 reads CASREGADYGYTF. The DNA of the CDR3 is TGTGCCAGCAGAGAGGGGGCGGACTATGGCTACACCTTC. The chain has TRBV6-1 and TRBJ1-2; the match to TRBD1 covers 7 bases. Germline CDR1 reads MNHNS; CDR2 reads SASEGT. V trimming: 6 bases; J trimming: 3 bases; junction bases outside the gene matches: 4. The CDR3 runs to 13 residues.